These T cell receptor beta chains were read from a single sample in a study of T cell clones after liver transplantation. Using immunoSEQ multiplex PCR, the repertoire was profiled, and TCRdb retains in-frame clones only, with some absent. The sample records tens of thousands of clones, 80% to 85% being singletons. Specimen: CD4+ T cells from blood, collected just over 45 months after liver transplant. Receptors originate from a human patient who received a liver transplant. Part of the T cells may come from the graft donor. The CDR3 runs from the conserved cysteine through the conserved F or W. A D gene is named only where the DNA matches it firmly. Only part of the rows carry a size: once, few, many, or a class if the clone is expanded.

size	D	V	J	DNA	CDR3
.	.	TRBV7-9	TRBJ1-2	TGTGCCAGCAGCTTAACGGGGAGTCTGGTCTATGGCTACACCTTC	CASSLTGSLVYGYTF
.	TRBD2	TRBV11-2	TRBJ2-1	TGTGCCAGCAGCTTAACGGCGGGAGCCATCTACAATGAGCAGTTCTTC	CASSLTAGAIYNEQFF
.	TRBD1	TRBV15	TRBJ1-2	TGTGCCACCAGGCGCGAGGGGACAGGCCAATATGGCTACACCTTC	CATRREGTGQYGYTF
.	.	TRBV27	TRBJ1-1	TGTGCCAGCAGGAGGGGCCGGATGAACACTGAAGCTTTCTTT	CASRRGRMNTEAFF
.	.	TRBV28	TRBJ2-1	TGTGCCAGCAGTTTATCGGCGGGGCAGTTCTTC	CASSLSAGQFF
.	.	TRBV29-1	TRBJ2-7	TGCAGCGTTTGGGGGGGGCGGGACTACGAGCAGTACTTC	CSVWGGRDYEQYF
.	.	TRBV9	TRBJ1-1	TGTGCCAGCAGTCCGACAGGTTCCAACACTGAAGCTTTCTTT	CASSPTGSNTEAFF
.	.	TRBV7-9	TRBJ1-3	TGTGCCAGCAGCTTAGGAACTTCCGGCTACCCCTCTGGAAACACCATATATTTT	CASSLGTSGYPSGNTIYF
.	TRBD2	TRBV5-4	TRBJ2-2	TGTGCCAGCAGCTTGGGACTAGCGGGGTCGAACACCGGGGAGCTGTTTTTT	CASSLGLAGSNTGELFF
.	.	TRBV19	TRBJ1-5	TGTGCCAGTAGTATAGTCTTAGGCAGTCTAAATCAGCCCCAGCATTTT	CASSIVLGSLNQPQHF
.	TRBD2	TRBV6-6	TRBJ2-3	TGTGCCAGCACTGGGACTAGCGGGGACACAGATACGCAGTATTTT	CASTGTSGDTDTQYF
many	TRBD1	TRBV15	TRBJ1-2	TGTGCCACCAGCAGAGATCTGACAGGGGATGGCTACACCTTC	CATSRDLTGDGYTF
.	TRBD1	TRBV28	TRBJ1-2	TGTGCCAGCAGGACAGGGGGGGCCGAACTCAACTATGGCTACACCTTC	CASRTGGAELNYGYTF
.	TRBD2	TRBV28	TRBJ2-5	TGTGCCAGCAGCCCCCCTCCGGGAGCTAGCGGGCGCTCGAGACAAGAGACCCAGTACTTC	CASSPPPGASGRSRQETQYF
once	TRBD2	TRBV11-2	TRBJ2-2	TGTGCCAGCAGCCCAGGGACTAGCGGGTACACCGGGGAGCTGTTTTTT	CASSPGTSGYTGELFF
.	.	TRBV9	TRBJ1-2	TGTGCCAGCAGCGCGGGCCGGGGCTATGGCTACACCTTC	CASSAGRGYGYTF
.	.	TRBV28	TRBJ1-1	TGTGCCAGCACCCTGAGGACTGAAGCTTTCTTT	CASTLRTEAFF
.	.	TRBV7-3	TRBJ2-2	TGTGCCAGCAGTTGGGACGTCGGGGAGCTGTTTTTT	CASSWDVGELFF
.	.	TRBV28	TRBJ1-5	TGTGCCAGCAGACGAGGGACCGCTTATCAGCCCCAGCATTTT	CASRRGTAYQPQHF
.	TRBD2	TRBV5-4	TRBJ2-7	TGTGCCAGCAGTTACGCGGGAGCAACCTCCTACGAGCAGTACTTC	CASSYAGATSYEQYF
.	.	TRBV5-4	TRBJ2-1	TGTGCCAGCAGCGGACGCCGGGAATCCTACAATGAGCAGTTCTTC	CASSGRRESYNEQFF
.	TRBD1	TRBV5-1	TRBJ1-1	TGCGCCAGCAGCTTGGGGACTCAGGGGGACGGCGGGAACACTGAAGCTTTCTTT	CASSLGTQGDGGNTEAFF
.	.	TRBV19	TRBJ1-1	TGTGCCAGTAGTATGAGTACGAAGACTGAAGCTTTCTTT	CASSMSTKTEAFF
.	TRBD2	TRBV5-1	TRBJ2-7	TGCGCCAGCAGCTTGGCTGCGGGAGGGCCGAAAGAGCAGTACTTC	CASSLAAGGPKEQYF
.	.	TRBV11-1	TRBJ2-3	TGTGCCAGCAGCTTAGCGGACAGAAGCACAGATACGCAGTATTTT	CASSLADRSTDTQYF
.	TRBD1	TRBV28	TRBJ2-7	TGTGCCAGCAGCCTAGGGGGCGTCAACTCCTACGAGCAGTACTTC	CASSLGGVNSYEQYF
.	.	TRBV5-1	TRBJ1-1	TGCGCCAGCAGTCAGGGGCCCACTGAAGCTTTCTTT	CASSQGPTEAFF
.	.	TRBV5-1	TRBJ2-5	TGCGCCAGCAGCCCCGGTTCCATGAGGGCGGCCCAGTACTTC	CASSPGSMRAAQYF
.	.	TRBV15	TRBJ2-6	TGTGCCACCAGCAGAGTGCGGGTGGCAGGAATACCCTCTGGGGCCAACGTCCTGACTTTC	CATSRVRVAGIPSGANVLTF
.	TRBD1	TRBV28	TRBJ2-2	TGTGCCAGCAGTTTTAAGTTCTCGGGACAGGGTCCCAGGGAGCTGTTTTTT	CASSFKFSGQGPRELFF
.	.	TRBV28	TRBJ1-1	TGTGCCAGCAGTTTAGACAGGATAGGGACTGAAGCTTTCTTT	CASSLDRIGTEAFF
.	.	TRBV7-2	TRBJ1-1	TGTGCCAGCAGCGCTGGTCGAAGGATTGAAGCTTTCTTT	CASSAGRRIEAFF
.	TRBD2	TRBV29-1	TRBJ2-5	TGCAGCGGGGGGGGTATCCTCCAAGAGACCCAGTACTTC	CSGGGILQETQYF
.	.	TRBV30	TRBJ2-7	TGTGCCTGGAGCGCTCTGGACAGCTACGAGCAGTACTTC	CAWSALDSYEQYF
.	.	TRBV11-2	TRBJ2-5	TGTGCCAGCAGCTTGCCGGGTGCAGAGACCCAGTACTTC	CASSLPGAETQYF
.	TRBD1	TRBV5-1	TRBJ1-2	TGCGCCAGCAGCCCCGAGGCCCAGGGGGCCATCTATGGCTACACCTTC	CASSPEAQGAIYGYTF
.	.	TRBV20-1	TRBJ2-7	TGCAGTGCCTCCCCCCTCTACGAGCAGTACTTC	CSASPLYEQYF
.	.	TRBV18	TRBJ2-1	TGTGCCAGCTCACCCGACAGGACTATATACAATGAGCAGTTCTTC	CASSPDRTIYNEQFF
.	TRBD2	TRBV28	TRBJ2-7	TGTGCCAGCGGCCCCGGGGGGTGGCGGGTCTCCTACGAGCAGTACTTC	CASGPGGWRVSYEQYF
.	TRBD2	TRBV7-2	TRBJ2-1	TGTGCCAGCAGCCCCGGACTAGCGGTTCCTCAGTTCTTC	CASSPGLAVPQFF
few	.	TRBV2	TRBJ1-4	TGTGCCAGCACGAAAATCCTCTCAACTAATGAAAAACTGTTTTTT	CASTKILSTNEKLFF
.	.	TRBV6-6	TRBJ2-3	TGTGCCAGCAGTTACGATTGGACGTCTGGGGATACGCAGTATTTT	CASSYDWTSGDTQYF
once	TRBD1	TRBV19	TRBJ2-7	TGTGCCAGTAGTATGCGGGGACAGGGAGGGTACGAGCAGTACTTC	CASSMRGQGGYEQYF
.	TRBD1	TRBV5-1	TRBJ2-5	TGCGCCAGCAGCTTGGGGGGGACAGGGTACCAAGAGACCCAGTACTTC	CASSLGGTGYQETQYF
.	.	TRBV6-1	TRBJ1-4	TGTGCCAGCAGAATTCTGGGGAGAGAAAAACTGTTTTTT	CASRILGREKLFF
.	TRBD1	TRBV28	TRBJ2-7	TGTGCCAGCAGTTTATACAGGGGAACCTACGAGCAGTACTTC	CASSLYRGTYEQYF
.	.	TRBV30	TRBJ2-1	TGTGCCTGGAGTAAGAACCCTTGGGATGAGCAGTTCTTC	CAWSKNPWDEQFF
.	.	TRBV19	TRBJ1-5	TGTGCCAGTAGTACTCGGACGACGAGCAATCAGCCCCAGCATTTT	CASSTRTTSNQPQHF
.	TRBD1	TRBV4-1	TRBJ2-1	TGCGCCAGCAGCCAAGAGGGACAGAACACCTACAATGAGCAGTTCTTC	CASSQEGQNTYNEQFF